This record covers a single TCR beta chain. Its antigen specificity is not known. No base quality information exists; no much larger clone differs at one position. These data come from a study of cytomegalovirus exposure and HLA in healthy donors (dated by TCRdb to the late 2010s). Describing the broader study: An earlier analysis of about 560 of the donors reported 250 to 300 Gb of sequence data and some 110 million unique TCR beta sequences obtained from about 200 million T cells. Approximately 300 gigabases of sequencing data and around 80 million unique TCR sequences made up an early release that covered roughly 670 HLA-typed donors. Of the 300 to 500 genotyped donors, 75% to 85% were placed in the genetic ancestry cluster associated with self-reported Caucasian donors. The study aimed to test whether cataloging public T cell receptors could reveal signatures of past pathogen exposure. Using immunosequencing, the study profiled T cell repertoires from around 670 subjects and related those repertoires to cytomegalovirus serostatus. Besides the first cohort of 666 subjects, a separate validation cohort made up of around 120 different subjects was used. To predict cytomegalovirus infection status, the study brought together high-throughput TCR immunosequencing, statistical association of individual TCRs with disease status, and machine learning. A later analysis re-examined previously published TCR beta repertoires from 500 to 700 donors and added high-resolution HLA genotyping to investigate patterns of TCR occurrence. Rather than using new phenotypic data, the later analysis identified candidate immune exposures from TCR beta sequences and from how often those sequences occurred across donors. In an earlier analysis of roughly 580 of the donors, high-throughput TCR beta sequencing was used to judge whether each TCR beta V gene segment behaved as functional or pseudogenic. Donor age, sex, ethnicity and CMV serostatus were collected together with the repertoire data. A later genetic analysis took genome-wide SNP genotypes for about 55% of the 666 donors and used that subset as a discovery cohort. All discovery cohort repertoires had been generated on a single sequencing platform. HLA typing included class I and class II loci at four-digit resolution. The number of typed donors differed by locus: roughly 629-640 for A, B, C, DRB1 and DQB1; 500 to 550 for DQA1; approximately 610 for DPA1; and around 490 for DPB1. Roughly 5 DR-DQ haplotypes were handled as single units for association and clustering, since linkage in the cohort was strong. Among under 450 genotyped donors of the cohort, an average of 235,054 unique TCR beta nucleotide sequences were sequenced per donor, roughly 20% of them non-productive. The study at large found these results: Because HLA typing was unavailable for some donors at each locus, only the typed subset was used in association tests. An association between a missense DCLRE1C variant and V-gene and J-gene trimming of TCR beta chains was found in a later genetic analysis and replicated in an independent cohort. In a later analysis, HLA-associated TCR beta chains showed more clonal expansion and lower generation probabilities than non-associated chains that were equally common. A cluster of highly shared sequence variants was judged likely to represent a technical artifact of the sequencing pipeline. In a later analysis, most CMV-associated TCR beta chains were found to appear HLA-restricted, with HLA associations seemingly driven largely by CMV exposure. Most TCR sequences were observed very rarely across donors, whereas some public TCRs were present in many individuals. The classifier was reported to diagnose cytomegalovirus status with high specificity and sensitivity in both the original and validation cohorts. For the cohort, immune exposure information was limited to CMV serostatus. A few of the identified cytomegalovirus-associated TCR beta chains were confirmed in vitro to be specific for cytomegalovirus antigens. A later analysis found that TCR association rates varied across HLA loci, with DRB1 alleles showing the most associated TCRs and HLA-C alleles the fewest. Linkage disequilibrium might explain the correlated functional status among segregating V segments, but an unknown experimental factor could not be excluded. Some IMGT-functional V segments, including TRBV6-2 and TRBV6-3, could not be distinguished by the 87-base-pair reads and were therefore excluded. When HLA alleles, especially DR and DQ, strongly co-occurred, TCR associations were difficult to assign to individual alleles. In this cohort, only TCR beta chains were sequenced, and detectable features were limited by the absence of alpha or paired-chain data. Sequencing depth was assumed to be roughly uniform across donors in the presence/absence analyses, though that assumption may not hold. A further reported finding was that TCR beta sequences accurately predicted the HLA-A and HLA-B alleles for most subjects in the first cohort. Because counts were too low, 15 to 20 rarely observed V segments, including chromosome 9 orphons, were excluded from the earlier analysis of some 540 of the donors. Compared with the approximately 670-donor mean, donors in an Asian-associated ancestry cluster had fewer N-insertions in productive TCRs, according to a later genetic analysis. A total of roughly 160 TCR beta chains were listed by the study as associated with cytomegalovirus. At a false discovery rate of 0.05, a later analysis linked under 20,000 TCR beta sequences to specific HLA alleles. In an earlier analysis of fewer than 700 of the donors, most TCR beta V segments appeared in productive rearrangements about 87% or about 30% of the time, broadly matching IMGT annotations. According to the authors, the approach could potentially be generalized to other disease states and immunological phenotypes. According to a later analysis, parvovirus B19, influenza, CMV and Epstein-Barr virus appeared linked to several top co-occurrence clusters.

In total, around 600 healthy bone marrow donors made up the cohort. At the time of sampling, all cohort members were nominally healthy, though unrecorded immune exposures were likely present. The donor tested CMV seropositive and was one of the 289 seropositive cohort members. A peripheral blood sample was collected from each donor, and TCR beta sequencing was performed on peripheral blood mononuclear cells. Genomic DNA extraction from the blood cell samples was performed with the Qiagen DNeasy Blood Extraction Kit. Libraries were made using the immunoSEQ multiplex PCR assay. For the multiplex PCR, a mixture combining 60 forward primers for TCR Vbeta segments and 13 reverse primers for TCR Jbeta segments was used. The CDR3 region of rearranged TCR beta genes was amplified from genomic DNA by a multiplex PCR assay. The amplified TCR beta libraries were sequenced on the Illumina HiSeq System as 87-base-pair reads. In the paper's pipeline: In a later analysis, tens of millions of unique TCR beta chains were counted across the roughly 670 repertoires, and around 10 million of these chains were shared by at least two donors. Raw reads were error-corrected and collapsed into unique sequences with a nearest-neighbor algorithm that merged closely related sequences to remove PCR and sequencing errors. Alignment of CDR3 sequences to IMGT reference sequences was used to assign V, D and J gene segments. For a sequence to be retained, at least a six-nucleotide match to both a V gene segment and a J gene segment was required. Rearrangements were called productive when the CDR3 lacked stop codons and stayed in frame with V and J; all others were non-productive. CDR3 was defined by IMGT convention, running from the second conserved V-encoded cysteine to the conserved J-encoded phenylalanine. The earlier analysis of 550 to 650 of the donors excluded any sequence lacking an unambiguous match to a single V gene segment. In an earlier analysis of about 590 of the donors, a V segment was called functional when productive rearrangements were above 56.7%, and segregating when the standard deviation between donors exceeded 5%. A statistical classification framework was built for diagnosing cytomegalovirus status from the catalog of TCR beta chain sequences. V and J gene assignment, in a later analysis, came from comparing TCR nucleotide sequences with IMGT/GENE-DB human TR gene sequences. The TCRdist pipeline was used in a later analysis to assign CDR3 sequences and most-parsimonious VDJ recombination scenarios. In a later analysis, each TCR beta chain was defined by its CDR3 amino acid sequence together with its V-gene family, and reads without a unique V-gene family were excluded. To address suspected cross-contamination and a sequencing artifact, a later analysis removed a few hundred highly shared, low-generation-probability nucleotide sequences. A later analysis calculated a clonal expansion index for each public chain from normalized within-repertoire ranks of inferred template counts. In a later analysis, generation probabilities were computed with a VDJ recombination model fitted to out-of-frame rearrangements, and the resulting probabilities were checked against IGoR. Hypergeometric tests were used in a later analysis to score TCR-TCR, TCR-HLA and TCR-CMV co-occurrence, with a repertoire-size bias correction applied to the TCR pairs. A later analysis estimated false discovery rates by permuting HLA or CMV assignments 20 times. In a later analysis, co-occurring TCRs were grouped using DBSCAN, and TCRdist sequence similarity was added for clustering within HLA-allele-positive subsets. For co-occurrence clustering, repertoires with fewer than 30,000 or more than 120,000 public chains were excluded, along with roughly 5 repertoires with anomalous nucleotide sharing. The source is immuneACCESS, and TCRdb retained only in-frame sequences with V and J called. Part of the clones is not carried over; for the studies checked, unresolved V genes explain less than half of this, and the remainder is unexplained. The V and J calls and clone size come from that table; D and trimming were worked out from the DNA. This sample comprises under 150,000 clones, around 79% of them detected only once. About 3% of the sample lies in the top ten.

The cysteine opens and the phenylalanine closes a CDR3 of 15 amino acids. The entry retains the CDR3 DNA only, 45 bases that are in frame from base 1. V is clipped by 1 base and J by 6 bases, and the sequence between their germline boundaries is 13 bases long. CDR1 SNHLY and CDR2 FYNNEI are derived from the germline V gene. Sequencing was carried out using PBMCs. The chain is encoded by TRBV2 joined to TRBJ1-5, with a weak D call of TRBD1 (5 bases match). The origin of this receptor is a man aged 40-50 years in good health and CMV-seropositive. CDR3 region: CASSEGGVRSQPQHF. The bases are TGTGCCAGCAGTGAAGGGGGGGTCCGGAGTCAGCCCCAGCATTTT.